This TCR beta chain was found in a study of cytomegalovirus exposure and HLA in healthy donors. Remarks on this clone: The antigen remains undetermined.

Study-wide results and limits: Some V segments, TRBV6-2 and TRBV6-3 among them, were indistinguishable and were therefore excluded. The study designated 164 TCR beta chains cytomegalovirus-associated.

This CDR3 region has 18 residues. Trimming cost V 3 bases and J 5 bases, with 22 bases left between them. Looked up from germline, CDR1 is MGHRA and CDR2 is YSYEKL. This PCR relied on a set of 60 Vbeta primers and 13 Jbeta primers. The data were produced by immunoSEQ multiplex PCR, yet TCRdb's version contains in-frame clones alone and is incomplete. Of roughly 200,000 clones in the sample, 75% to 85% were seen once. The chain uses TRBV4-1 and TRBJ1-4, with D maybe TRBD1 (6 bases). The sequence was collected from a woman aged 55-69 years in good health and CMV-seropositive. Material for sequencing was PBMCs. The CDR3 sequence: CASSQRYPSGDVNEKLFF. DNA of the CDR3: TGCGCCAGCAGCCAGCGGTACCCATCAGGGGACGTAAATGAAAAACTGTTTTTT.